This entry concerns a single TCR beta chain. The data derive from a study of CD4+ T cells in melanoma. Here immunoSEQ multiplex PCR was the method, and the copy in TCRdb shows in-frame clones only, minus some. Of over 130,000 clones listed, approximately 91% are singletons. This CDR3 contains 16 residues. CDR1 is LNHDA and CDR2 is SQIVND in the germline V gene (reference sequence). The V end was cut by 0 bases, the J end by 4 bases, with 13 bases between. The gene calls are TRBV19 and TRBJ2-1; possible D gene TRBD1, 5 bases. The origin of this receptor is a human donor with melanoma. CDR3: CASSIDQGYGYNEQFF. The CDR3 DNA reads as TGTGCCAGTAGTATAGATCAGGGATACGGTTACAATGAGCAGTTCTTC. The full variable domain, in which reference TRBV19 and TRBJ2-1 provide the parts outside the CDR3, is DGGITQSPKYLFRKEGQNVTLSCEQNLNHDAMYWYRQDPGQGLRLIYYSQIVNDFQKGDIAEGYSVSREKKESFPLTVTSAQKNPTAFYLCASSIDQGYGYNEQFFGPGTRLTVL.